This T cell receptor beta chain is drawn from a study of breast tumors, draining lymph nodes, adjacent tissues. One entry per CDR3 protein, called by TCRdb with MiXCR from the multiplex PCR reads. The table includes fewer than 200,000 distinct CDR3 sequences, roughly 35% detected once. The V gene end was trimmed by 5 bases and the J gene end by 5 bases; junction bases not matched to a gene: 12. The germline V gene encodes CDR1 MNHEY and CDR2 SVGEGT. The CDR3 is 16 residues long. As to this clonotype: This sequence may be a read error, since a much larger clone differs from it by one base.

The lymph nodes were axillary draining lymph nodes from breast cancer patients. The specimen sequenced was axillary lymph node tissue. The clonotype was recovered from a female donor with breast cancer. Some clones in this sample may be carry-over from other donors' samples. V gene TRBV6-2 or TRBV6-3 combines with J gene TRBJ2-1; 7 bases are a match to TRBD2. Here the CDR3 reads CASSHVGSGPNNEQFF. The DNA for the CDR3 is TGTGCCAGCAGTCACGTAGGTAGCGGGCCAAACAATGAGCAGTTCTTC.